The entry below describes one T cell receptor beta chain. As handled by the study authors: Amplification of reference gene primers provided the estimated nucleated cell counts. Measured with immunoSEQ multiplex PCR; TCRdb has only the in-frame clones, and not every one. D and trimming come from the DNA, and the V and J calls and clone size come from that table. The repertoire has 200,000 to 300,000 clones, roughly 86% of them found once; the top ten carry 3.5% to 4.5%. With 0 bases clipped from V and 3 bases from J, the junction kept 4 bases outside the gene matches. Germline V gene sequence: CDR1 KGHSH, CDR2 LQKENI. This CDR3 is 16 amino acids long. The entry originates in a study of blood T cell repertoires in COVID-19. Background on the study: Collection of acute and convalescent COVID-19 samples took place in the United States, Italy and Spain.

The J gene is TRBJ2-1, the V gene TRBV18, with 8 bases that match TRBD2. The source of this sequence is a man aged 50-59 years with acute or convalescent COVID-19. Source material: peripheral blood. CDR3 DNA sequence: TGTGCCAGCTCACCACCGTACACTAGCGGCTACAATGAGCAGTTCTTC. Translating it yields CASSPPYTSGYNEQFF.